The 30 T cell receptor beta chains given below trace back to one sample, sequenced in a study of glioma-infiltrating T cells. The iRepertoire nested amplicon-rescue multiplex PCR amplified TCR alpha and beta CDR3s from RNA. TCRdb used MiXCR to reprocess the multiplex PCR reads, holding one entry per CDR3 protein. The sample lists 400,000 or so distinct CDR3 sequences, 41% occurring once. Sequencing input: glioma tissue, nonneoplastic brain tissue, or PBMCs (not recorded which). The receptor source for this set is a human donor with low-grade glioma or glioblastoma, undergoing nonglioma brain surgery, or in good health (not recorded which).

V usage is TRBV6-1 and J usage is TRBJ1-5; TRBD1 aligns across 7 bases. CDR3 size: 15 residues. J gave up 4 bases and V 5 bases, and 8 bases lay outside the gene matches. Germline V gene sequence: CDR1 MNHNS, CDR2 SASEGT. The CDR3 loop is CASSQGTVGNQPQHF. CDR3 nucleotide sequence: TGTGCCAGCAGTCAGGGGACAGTCGGGAATCAGCCCCAGCATTTT.

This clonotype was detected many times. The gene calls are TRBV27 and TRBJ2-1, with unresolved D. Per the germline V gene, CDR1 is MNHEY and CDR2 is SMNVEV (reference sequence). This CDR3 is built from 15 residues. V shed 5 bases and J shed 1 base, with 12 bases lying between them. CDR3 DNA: TGTGCCAGCAGTAGTGGGATAGCTTCCTACAATGAGCAGTTCTTC. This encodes CASSSGIASYNEQFF.

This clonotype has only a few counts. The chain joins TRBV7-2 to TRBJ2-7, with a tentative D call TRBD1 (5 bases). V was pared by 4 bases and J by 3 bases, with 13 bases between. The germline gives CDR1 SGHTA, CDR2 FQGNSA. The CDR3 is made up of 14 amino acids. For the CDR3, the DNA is TGTGCCAGCAGCTCCACAGGTGGGGTCTACGAGCAGTACTTC. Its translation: CASSSTGGVYEQYF.

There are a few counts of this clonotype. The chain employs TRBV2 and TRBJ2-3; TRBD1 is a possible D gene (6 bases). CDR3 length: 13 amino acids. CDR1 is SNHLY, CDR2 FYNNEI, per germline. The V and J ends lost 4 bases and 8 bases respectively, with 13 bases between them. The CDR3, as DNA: TGTGCCAGCAGTGTCTACAGGGATAGTACGCAGTATTTT. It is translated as CASSVYRDSTQYF.

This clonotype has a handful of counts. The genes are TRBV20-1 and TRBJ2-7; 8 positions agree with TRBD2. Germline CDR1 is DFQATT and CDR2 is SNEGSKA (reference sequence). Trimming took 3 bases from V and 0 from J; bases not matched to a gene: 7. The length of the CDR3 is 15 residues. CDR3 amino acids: CSASSGEALSYEQYF. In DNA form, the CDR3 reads TGCAGTGCTAGTAGCGGGGAAGCCCTCTCCTACGAGCAGTACTTC.

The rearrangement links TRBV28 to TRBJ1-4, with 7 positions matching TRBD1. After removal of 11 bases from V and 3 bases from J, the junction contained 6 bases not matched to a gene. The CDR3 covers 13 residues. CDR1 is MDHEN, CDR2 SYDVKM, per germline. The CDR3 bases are TGTGCCGCAGGGACAGCACCTAATGAAAAACTGTTTTTT. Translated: CAAGTAPNEKLFF.

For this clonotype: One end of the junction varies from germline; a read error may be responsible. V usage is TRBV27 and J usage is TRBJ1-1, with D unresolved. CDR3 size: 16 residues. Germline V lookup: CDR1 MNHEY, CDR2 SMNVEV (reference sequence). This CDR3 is CASSLFAGSRNTESFF. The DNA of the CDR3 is TGTGCCAGCAGTTTATTCGCCGGGTCTCGTAACACTGAATCTTTCTTT.

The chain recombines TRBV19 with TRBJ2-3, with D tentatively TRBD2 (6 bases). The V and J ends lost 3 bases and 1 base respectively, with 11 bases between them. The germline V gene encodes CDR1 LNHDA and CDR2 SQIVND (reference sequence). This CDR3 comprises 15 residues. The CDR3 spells CASSILLARTDTQYF. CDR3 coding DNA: TGTGCCAGTAGTATCCTCCTAGCGCGCACAGATACGCAGTATTTT.

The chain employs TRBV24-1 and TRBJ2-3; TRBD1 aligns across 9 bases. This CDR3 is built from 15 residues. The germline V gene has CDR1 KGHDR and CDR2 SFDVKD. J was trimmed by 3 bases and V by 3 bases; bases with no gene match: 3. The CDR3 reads CATSDTGTGTDTQYF. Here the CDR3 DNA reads TGTGCCACCAGTGATACGGGGACAGGGACAGATACGCAGTATTTT.

The DNA for the CDR3 is TGTGCCAGCAGCTTATATGACGGGAGGTTGAACACCGGGGAGCTGTTTTTT. It codes for CASSLYDGRLNTGELFF. This chain joins TRBV7-8 and TRBJ2-2; 7 bases are a match to TRBD2. Germline V gives CDR1 SGHVS, CDR2 FQNEAQ. This CDR3 is built from 17 residues. The junction had 7 bases not matched to a gene; V was cut back by 2 bases and J by 1 base.

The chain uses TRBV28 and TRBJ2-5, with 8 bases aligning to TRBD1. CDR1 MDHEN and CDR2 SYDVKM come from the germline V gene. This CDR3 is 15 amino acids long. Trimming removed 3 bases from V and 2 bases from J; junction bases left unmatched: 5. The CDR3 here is CASSFETGAQETQYF. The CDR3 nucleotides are TGTGCCAGCAGTTTCGAGACAGGGGCTCAAGAGACCCAGTACTTC.

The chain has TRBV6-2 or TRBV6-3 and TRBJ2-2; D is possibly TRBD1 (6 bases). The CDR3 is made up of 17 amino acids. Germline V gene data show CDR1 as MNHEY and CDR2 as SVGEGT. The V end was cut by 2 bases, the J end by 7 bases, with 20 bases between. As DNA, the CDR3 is TGTGCCAGCAGTTACCTCAGGGGAAAATACGAGGGCGGGGAGCTGTTTTTT. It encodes CASSYLRGKYEGGELFF.

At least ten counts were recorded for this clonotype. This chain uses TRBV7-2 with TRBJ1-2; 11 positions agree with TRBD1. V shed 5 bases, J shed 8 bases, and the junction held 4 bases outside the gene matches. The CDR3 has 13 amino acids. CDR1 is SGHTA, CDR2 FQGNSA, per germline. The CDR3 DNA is TGTGCCAGCAGCCTCCGGACAGGGGGCGGCTACACCTTC. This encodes CASSLRTGGGYTF.

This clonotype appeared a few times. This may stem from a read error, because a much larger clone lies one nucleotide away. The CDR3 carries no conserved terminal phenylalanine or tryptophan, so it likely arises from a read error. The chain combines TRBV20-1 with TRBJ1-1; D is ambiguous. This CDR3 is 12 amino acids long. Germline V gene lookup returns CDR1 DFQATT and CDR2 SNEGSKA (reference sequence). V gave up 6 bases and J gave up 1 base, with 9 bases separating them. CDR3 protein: CSANGRNTEAFL. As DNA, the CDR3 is TGCAGTGCAAATGGGCGGAACACTGAAGCTTTCCTT.

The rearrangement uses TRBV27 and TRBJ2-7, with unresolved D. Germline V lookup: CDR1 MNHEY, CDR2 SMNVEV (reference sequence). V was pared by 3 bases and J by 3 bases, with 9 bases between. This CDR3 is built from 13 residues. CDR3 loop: CASSFRRSYEQYF. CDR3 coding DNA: TGTGCCAGCAGTTTTAGGCGTAGCTACGAGCAGTACTTC.

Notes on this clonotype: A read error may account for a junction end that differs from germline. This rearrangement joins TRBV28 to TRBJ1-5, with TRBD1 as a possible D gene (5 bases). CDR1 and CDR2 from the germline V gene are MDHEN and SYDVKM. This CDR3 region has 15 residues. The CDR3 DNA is TGTGCCAGCAGTCCCCGCTGGGACTGGGATCAGCCCAAGCATTTT. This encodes CASSPRWDWDQPKHF. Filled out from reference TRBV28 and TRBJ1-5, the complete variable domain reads DVKVTQSSRYLVKRTGEKVFLECVQDMDHENMFWYRQDPGLGLRLIYFSYDVKMKEKGDIPEGYSVSREKKERFSLILESASTNQTSMYLCASSPRWDWDQPKHFGDGTRLSIL.

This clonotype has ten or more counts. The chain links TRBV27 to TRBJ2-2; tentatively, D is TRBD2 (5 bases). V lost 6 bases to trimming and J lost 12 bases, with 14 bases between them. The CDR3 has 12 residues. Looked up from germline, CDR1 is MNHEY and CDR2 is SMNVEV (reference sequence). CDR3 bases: TGTGCCAGCAGACCACTAGAGGGAAAGCTGTTTTTT. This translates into CASRPLEGKLFF.

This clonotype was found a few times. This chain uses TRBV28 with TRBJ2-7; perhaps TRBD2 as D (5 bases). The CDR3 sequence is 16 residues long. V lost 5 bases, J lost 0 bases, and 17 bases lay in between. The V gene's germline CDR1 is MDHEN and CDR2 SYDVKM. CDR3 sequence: CASSPGLGPGSYEQYF. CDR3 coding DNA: TGTGCCAGCAGTCCAGGACTGGGCCCTGGCTCCTACGAGCAGTACTTC.

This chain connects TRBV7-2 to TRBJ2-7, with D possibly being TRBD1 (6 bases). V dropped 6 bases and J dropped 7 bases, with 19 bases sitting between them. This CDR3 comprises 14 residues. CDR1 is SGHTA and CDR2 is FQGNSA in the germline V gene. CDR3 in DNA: TGTGCCAGCAGTCTCGACAGGCACTTACGGGAGCAGTACTTC. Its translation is CASSLDRHLREQYF.

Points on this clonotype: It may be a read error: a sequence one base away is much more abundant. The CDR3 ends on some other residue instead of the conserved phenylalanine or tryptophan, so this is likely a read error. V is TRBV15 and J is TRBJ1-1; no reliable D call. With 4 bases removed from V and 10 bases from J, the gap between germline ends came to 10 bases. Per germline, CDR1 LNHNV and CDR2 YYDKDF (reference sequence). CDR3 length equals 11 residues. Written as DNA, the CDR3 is TGTGCCACCAGCAAAAACTACGGAGCTTTCCTT. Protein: CATSKNYGAFL.

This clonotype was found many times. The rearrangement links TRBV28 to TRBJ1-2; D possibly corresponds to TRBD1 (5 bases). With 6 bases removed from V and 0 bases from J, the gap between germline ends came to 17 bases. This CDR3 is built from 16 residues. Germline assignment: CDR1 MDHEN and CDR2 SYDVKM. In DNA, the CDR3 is TGTGCCAGCAGAGAGCGGACGGGGCGTTCTAACTATGGCTACACCTTC. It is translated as CASRERTGRSNYGYTF.

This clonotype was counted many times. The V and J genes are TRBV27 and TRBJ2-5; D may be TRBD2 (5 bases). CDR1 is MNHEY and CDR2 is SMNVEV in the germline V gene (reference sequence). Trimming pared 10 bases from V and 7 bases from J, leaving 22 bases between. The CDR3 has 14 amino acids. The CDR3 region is CATRPGAATGTQYF. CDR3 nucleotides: TGTGCCACACGCCCCGGAGCGGCAACCGGGACCCAGTACTTC.

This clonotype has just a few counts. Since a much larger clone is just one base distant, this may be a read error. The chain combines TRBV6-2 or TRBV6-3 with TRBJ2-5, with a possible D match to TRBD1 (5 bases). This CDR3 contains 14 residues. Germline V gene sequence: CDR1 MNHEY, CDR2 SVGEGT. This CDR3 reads CASRQDTLQEAQYF. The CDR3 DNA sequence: TGTGCCAGCCGTCAGGACACCCTTCAAGAGGCCCAGTACTTC.

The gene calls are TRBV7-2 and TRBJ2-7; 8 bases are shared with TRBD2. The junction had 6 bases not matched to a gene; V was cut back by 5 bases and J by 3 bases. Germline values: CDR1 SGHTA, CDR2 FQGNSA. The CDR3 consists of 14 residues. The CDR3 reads CASSAGRGGYEQYF. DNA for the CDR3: TGTGCCAGCAGCGCCGGACGGGGGGGCTACGAGCAGTACTTC.

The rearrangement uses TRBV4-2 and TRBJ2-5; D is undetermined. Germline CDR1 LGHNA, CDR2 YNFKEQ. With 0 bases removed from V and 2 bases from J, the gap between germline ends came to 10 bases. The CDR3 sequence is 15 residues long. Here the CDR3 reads CASSQDFGVQETQYF. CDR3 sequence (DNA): TGTGCCAGCAGCCAAGATTTCGGAGTACAAGAGACCCAGTACTTC.

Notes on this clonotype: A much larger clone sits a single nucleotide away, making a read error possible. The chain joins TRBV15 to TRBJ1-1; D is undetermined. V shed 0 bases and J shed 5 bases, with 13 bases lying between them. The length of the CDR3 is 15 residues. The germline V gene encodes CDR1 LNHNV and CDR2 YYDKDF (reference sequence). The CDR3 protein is CATSRDQLGGTEAFF. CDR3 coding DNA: TGTGCCACCAGCAGAGATCAACTTGGAGGAACTGAAGCTTTCTTT.

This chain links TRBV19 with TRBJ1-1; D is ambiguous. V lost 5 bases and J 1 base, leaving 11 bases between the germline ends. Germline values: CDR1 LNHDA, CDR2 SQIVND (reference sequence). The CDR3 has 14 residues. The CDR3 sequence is CASSAQKENTEAFF. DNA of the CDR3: TGTGCCAGTAGTGCACAGAAGGAGAACACTGAAGCTTTCTTT.

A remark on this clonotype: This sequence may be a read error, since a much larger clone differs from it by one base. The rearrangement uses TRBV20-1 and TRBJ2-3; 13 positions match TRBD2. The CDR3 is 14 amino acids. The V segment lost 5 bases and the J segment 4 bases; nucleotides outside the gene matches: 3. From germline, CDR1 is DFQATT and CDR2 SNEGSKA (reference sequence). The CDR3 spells CSAGGLAGSDTQYF. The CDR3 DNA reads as TGCAGTGCTGGGGGACTAGCGGGATCAGATACGCAGTATTTT.

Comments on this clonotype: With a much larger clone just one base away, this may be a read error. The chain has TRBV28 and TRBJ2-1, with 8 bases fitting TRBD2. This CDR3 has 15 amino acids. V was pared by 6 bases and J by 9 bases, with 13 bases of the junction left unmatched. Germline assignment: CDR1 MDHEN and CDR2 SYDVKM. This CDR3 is CASSLRGAGVPEQFF. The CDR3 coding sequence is TGTGCCAGCAGCCTCAGGGGAGCGGGAGTCCCTGAGCAGTTCTTC. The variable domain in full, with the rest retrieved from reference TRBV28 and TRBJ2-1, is DVKVTQSSRYLVKRTGEKVFLECVQDMDHENMFWYRQDPGLGLRLIYFSYDVKMKEKGDIPEGYSVSREKKERFSLILESASTNQTSMYLCASSLRGAGVPEQFFGPGTRLTVL.

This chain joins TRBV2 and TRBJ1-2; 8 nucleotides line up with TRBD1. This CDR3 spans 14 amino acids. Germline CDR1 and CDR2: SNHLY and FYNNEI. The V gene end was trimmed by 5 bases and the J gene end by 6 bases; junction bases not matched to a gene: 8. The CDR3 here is CASSYQDREDGYTF. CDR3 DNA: TGTGCCAGCAGTTATCAGGACAGGGAAGATGGCTACACCTTC. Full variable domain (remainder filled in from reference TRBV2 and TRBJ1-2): EPEVTQTPSHQVTQMGQEVILRCVPISNHLYFYWYRQILGQKVEFLVSFYNNEISEKSEIFDDQFSVERPDGSNFTLKIRSTKLEDSAMYFCASSYQDREDGYTFGSGTRLTVV.